These 2 T cell receptor beta chains share one sample of origin, sequenced in a study of T-cell reconstitution after alpha-beta-depleted transplantation in children. Unique molecular identifiers were incorporated into the prepared TCRbeta library. Using its own MiXCR run on the PCR reads, TCRdb lists one record per CDR3 protein. Of 200,000 to 250,000 distinct CDR3 sequences in the sample, around 9.5% were seen once. The sequencing here drew on PBMCs from the stem cell graft donor, taken from the stem cell graft. These receptors were obtained from a human donor who donated a stem cell graft to a child with acute lymphoblastic leukemia.

There are many counts of this clonotype. V and J are TRBV7-9 and TRBJ2-7; unclear D gene. The germline V and J ends were trimmed by 0 bases and 7 bases, with 4 bases remaining between them. The length of the CDR3 is 11 residues. Germline V gives CDR1 SEHNR, CDR2 FQNEAQ (reference sequence). The CDR3 coding sequence is TGTGCCAGCAGCTTAGCTAGAGAGCAGTACTTC. Translated, it gives CASSLAREQYF.

This chain uses TRBV6-2 or TRBV6-3 with TRBJ1-4; 7 bases align to TRBD1. Trimming removed 2 bases from V and 8 bases from J; junction bases left unmatched: 8. This CDR3 is 15 amino acids long. In germline, CDR1 is MNHEY, CDR2 SVGEGT. The CDR3 spells CASSYGLRTGEKLFF. CDR3 DNA sequence: TGTGCCAGCAGTTACGGACTGAGGACAGGAGAAAAACTGTTTTTT.